These T cell receptor beta chains were read from a single sample in a study of cytomegalovirus exposure and HLA in healthy donors. Produced via immunoSEQ multiplex PCR; TCRdb's table is partial and in-frame only. The sample consists of 99,000 or so clones, more than 60% of them appearing once. Sequencing used PBMCs. These TCRs come from a man in his fifties or sixties in good health and CMV-seropositive. The CDR3 runs from the conserved cysteine through the conserved F or W. A D gene is named only where the DNA matches it firmly. Clone size is shown for a subset of rows, as once, few, many or a class of expanded clone.

DNA: TGTGCCAGCAGTCAGGGGCAGGCCACTAACTATGGCTACACCTTC
CDR3: CASSQGQATNYGYTF
size: -
V: TRBV25-1
D: -
J: TRBJ1-2

DNA: TGCGCCAGCAGACTTGGGGGACAGGGGAATGAAAAACTGTTTTTT
CDR3: CASRLGGQGNEKLFF
size: -
V: TRBV5-1
D: TRBD1
J: TRBJ1-4

DNA: TGTGCCAGCAGACCCCGAACAGGAAGCGCTAACTATGGCTACACCTTC
CDR3: CASRPRTGSANYGYTF
size: -
V: TRBV28
D: -
J: TRBJ1-2

DNA: TGTGCCAGCAGCATAGGGCTTTGGGAGACCCAGTACTTC
CDR3: CASSIGLWETQYF
size: -
V: TRBV7-9
D: -
J: TRBJ2-5

DNA: TGTGCCAGCTCACCAGCAGGCCCCACCGGGGAGCTGTTTTTT
CDR3: CASSPAGPTGELFF
size: -
V: TRBV18
D: -
J: TRBJ2-2

DNA: TGTGCCAGCAGCCCACCGGGACTAGAAGAATACCTGAGCACAGATACGCAGTATTTT
CDR3: CASSPPGLEEYLSTDTQYF
size: -
V: TRBV5-6
D: TRBD2
J: TRBJ2-3

DNA: TGTGCCAGCAGCTCTCCCTCTGGCGGGGGGGCGGGAGAGACCCAGTACTTC
CDR3: CASSSPSGGGAGETQYF
size: -
V: TRBV7-8
D: TRBD2
J: TRBJ2-5

DNA: TGTGCCTGGAGTGTAAGATTACGAGGTCGCCGGGGGGAGACCCAGTACTTC
CDR3: CAWSVRLRGRRGETQYF
size: -
V: TRBV30
D: -
J: TRBJ2-5

DNA: TGTGCCAGCACCCCGGGGAGTGCTGAAGCTTTCTTT
CDR3: CASTPGSAEAFF
size: -
V: TRBV6-1
D: -
J: TRBJ1-1

DNA: TGCGCCAGCAGCTCCGACAGCTTCACCTACGAGCAGTACTTC
CDR3: CASSSDSFTYEQYF
size: -
V: TRBV4-1
D: -
J: TRBJ2-7

DNA: TGTGCCACCAGCAGTTACCAAAGGGGCTCTTCACCCCTCCACTTT
CDR3: CATSSYQRGSSPLHF
size: once
V: TRBV15
D: -
J: TRBJ1-6

DNA: TGTGCCAGCAGCTCCTTCGGGGTAGCTAGCACAGATACGCAGTATTTT
CDR3: CASSSFGVASTDTQYF
size: -
V: TRBV14
D: -
J: TRBJ2-3

DNA: TGTGCCAGCAGTCAGGGTCGGCAGCCCCAGCATTTT
CDR3: CASSQGRQPQHF
size: -
V: TRBV7-9
D: -
J: TRBJ1-5

DNA: TGTGCCAGTAGTACCTCACCACTAGACAGGCGCAATCAGCCCCAGCATTTT
CDR3: CASSTSPLDRRNQPQHF
size: -
V: TRBV19
D: -
J: TRBJ1-5

DNA: TGCGCCAGCAGCCAGTACAGATCCTACGAGCAGTACTTC
CDR3: CASSQYRSYEQYF
size: -
V: TRBV4-1
D: -
J: TRBJ2-7

DNA: TGTGCCAGCAGTGCCCGGGGGGGGTATGGCTACACCTTC
CDR3: CASSARGGYGYTF
size: -
V: TRBV27
D: -
J: TRBJ1-2

DNA: TGTGCCAGCAGTGAAGGTCAACACCTTGGGAGTCATGGCTACACCTTC
CDR3: CASSEGQHLGSHGYTF
size: -
V: TRBV25-1
D: -
J: TRBJ1-2

DNA: TGTGCCAGCAGCTCCCCCTGGGCCATCACAGATACGCAGTGTTTT
CDR3: CASSSPWAITDTQCF
size: -
V: TRBV7-9
D: -
J: TRBJ2-3

DNA: TGCGCCAGCAGCCAAGTTGGGGCAGGGGGTAGCAATGAGCAGTTCTTC
CDR3: CASSQVGAGGSNEQFF
size: -
V: TRBV4-3
D: TRBD1
J: TRBJ2-1

DNA: TGCGCCAGCAGTAAGACGGCTAGCGGGTCCACCGGGGAGCTGTTTTTT
CDR3: CASSKTASGSTGELFF
size: once
V: TRBV5-1
D: TRBD2
J: TRBJ2-2

DNA: TGTGCCACCCGGGACAGGTCAAAGGAGACCCAGTACTTC
CDR3: CATRDRSKETQYF
size: -
V: TRBV15
D: TRBD1
J: TRBJ2-5

DNA: TGTGCCAGTAGTCCACGGACAGGGCTGCCAGATACGCAGTATTTT
CDR3: CASSPRTGLPDTQYF
size: -
V: TRBV19
D: TRBD1
J: TRBJ2-3

DNA: TGCAGTGTAAGGACAGGGGAAGAAGCTTTCTTT
CDR3: CSVRTGEEAFF
size: -
V: TRBV20-1
D: TRBD1
J: TRBJ1-1

DNA: TGTGCCAGCAGTGTTGAGGGGGCAAGGAGAGAGACCCAGTACTTC
CDR3: CASSVEGARRETQYF
size: once
V: TRBV2
D: TRBD1
J: TRBJ2-5

DNA: TGCGCCAGCAGCTTGGAAAAGGGGAGCACAGATACGCAGTATTTT
CDR3: CASSLEKGSTDTQYF
size: once
V: TRBV5-1
D: -
J: TRBJ2-3

DNA: TGTGCCAGCAGTGTGGGGGGTCCCCCTAGCACAGATACGCAGTATTTT
CDR3: CASSVGGPPSTDTQYF
size: -
V: TRBV2
D: -
J: TRBJ2-3

DNA: TGTGCCAGCAGTCAAAGCAAAGGGACAGGCCTTAACTATGGCTACACCTTC
CDR3: CASSQSKGTGLNYGYTF
size: -
V: TRBV28
D: TRBD1
J: TRBJ1-2

DNA: TGTGCCTGGACCTCCGACAGGAGGAATTCACCCCTCCACTTT
CDR3: CAWTSDRRNSPLHF
size: -
V: TRBV30
D: -
J: TRBJ1-6

DNA: TGCGCCAGCAGCTTGCGAACGACAGGGGCGGGTGAGCAGTTCTTC
CDR3: CASSLRTTGAGEQFF
size: -
V: TRBV5-1
D: TRBD1
J: TRBJ2-1

DNA: TGTGCCAGTAGTAGAAGGGGGCCCTACGAGCAGTACTTC
CDR3: CASSRRGPYEQYF
size: -
V: TRBV19
D: TRBD1
J: TRBJ2-7

DNA: TGTGCCTGGAGCGGGGGGGCAGGGGGGGCAGATACGCAGTATTTT
CDR3: CAWSGGAGGADTQYF
size: once
V: TRBV30
D: -
J: TRBJ2-3

DNA: TGTGCCAGCCTGACAGGGCTGGACTATGGCTACACCTTC
CDR3: CASLTGLDYGYTF
size: few
V: TRBV5-8
D: TRBD1
J: TRBJ1-2

DNA: TGTGCCAGCTCACCACTGGGGGGGGGCCTCTACGAGCAGTACTTC
CDR3: CASSPLGGGLYEQYF
size: -
V: TRBV18
D: -
J: TRBJ2-7

DNA: TGTGCCAGCAGTTCCGGAGGAGCGGGGCATGGCTACACCTTC
CDR3: CASSSGGAGHGYTF
size: -
V: TRBV6-5
D: -
J: TRBJ1-2

DNA: TGCGCCAGCAGCTTGGAGGCGACAGGGGCTGATATAGAAGAGTTCTTC
CDR3: CASSLEATGADIEEFF
size: -
V: TRBV5-1
D: TRBD1
J: TRBJ2-1

DNA: TGTGCCAGCAGTTTATCATTCCAGACAGGGACGCAGGGGGAGCAGTACTTC
CDR3: CASSLSFQTGTQGEQYF
size: -
V: TRBV27
D: TRBD1
J: TRBJ2-7

DNA: TGTGCCAGCAGTTCCAACTTCAGGGGAGAGACCCAGTACTTC
CDR3: CASSSNFRGETQYF
size: -
V: TRBV2
D: -
J: TRBJ2-5

DNA: TGTGCCAGTAGTGTCCACCCGGGAGGGGGCCCTCAGCCCCAGCATTTT
CDR3: CASSVHPGGGPQPQHF
size: -
V: TRBV19
D: TRBD1
J: TRBJ1-5

DNA: TGTGCCAGCTCACCCTTCTACCAGGACTCATCCTACGAGCAGTACTTC
CDR3: CASSPFYQDSSYEQYF
size: -
V: TRBV18
D: -
J: TRBJ2-7

DNA: TGCGCCAGCTCACCCAGGGATAACGGAAGGGAGCAGTACTTC
CDR3: CASSPRDNGREQYF
size: -
V: TRBV5-1
D: -
J: TRBJ2-7

DNA: TGTGCCAGCAGACCCTTTCCCGGGACAGCCCATAACTATGGCTACACCTTC
CDR3: CASRPFPGTAHNYGYTF
size: -
V: TRBV6-4
D: TRBD1
J: TRBJ1-2

DNA: TGTGCCAGCAGCCCGGTAACGACAAACTCTGGGGCCAACGTCCTGACTTTC
CDR3: CASSPVTTNSGANVLTF
size: once
V: TRBV5-5
D: -
J: TRBJ2-6

DNA: TGTGCCATCAGTGAAAGGGGTTACGAGCAGTACTTC
CDR3: CAISERGYEQYF
size: -
V: TRBV10-3
D: -
J: TRBJ2-7

DNA: TGTGCCAGCAGCTTGTTTCGTCAGGGTGGTGAAAAACTGTTTTTT
CDR3: CASSLFRQGGEKLFF
size: few
V: TRBV5-5
D: -
J: TRBJ1-4

DNA: TGTGCCAGCAGTTCAGCAGCGGGGGGGTTGTACAATGAGCAGTTCTTC
CDR3: CASSSAAGGLYNEQFF
size: -
V: TRBV28
D: TRBD2
J: TRBJ2-1

DNA: TGTGCTAGTTCCCCGGGACAGGGGGCAACAGATACGCAGTATTTT
CDR3: CASSPGQGATDTQYF
size: few
V: TRBV12-5
D: TRBD1
J: TRBJ2-3

DNA: TGTGCCTCCGCGCGGAGCTCCTATAATTCACCCCTCCACTTT
CDR3: CASARSSYNSPLHF
size: once
V: TRBV6-1
D: -
J: TRBJ1-6

DNA: TGTGCCAGCAGCTTGGGAGGTCGGAAAAGCTCTGGGGCCAACGTCCTGACTTTC
CDR3: CASSLGGRKSSGANVLTF
size: once
V: TRBV5-4
D: -
J: TRBJ2-6

DNA: TGTGCCAGCAGTGCCCGCGAGAATCAGCCCCAGCATTTT
CDR3: CASSARENQPQHF
size: -
V: TRBV6-5
D: -
J: TRBJ1-5